A single sample is the source of the 32 T cell receptor beta chains below, sequenced in a study of blood T cell repertoires in COVID-19. Sequencing used immunoSEQ multiplex PCR; TCRdb keeps in-frame clones, though not all of them. The sample has 90,000 to 150,000 clones, around 81% seen once. The sequenced sample consisted of peripheral blood. Receptor source: a human donor in a cohort sampled during active COVID-19.

V usage is TRBV5-1 and J usage is TRBJ1-2, with D maybe TRBD1 (5 bases). The CDR3 contains 14 residues. V shed 0 bases and J shed 10 bases, with 16 bases lying between them. Germline V CDR1 and CDR2: SGHRS, YFSETQ. The CDR3 protein is CASSLVAGTNDYTF. The CDR3 coding sequence is TGCGCCAGCAGCTTGGTGGCAGGGACTAATGACTACACCTTC.

The chain has TRBV7-2 and TRBJ1-1; D gene unclear. The CDR3 loop spans 14 amino acids. V lost 3 bases and J lost 1, with 9 bases in between. Germline assignment: CDR1 SGHTA and CDR2 FQGNSA. The CDR3 sequence: CASSFGLGNTEAFF. The CDR3 nucleotides read TGTGCCAGCAGCTTCGGACTGGGGAACACTGAAGCTTTCTTT. Using reference TRBV7-2 and TRBJ1-1 for the parts outside the CDR3, the full variable domain is GAGVSQSPSNKVTEKGKDVELRCDPISGHTALYWYRQSLGQGLEFLIYFQGNSAPDKSGLPSDRFSAERTGGSVSTLTIQRTQQEDSAVYLCASSFGLGNTEAFFGQGTRLTVV.

The CDR3 is CASSPLKTQYF. CDR3 DNA: TGTGCCAGCAGTCCTTTAAAGACCCAGTACTTC. The chain carries TRBV12-3 or TRBV12-4 and TRBJ2-5; D gene ambiguous. This CDR3 is built from 11 residues. V lost 5 bases and J lost 6, with 7 bases in between.

The chain is built from TRBV2 and TRBJ2-1, with a weak D call TRBD2 (6 bases). Looked up from germline, CDR1 is SNHLY and CDR2 is FYNNEI. Trimming pared 4 bases from V and 8 bases from J, leaving 18 bases between. The CDR3 is 15 residues long. DNA of the CDR3: TGTGCCAGCAGTGCCCGCGGGACCTCCCGGGATGAGCAGTTCTTC. Residues: CASSARGTSRDEQFF.

The rearrangement uses TRBV7-3 and TRBJ2-5, with D tentatively TRBD2 (5 bases). V lost 3 bases and J 5 bases, leaving 13 bases between the germline ends. The CDR3 is 14 amino acids. Germline V gene data show CDR1 as SGHTA and CDR2 as FQGTGA. CDR3 protein: CASSFEGRPETQYF. The CDR3 DNA is TGTGCCAGCAGCTTTGAGGGCCGCCCTGAGACCCAGTACTTC. The variable domain in full, completed from reference TRBV7-3 and TRBJ2-5, reads GAGVSQTPSNKVTEKGKYVELRCDPISGHTALYWYRQSLGQGPEFLIYFQGTGAADDSGLPNDRFFAVRPEGSVSTLKIQRTERGDSAVYLCASSFEGRPETQYFGPGTRLLVL.

This chain uses TRBV30 with TRBJ1-2; maybe TRBD1 (5 bases). This CDR3 spans 13 amino acids. Germline V lookup: CDR1 GTSNPN, CDR2 SVGIG (reference sequence). With 5 bases removed from V and 4 bases from J, the gap between germline ends came to 14 bases. The CDR3 sequence is CAWVRQSVYGYTF. Written as DNA, the CDR3 is TGTGCCTGGGTGAGACAGTCGGTCTATGGCTACACCTTC.

The genes are TRBV5-8 and TRBJ2-3, with TRBD1 matching over 8 bases. From germline, CDR1 is SGHTS and CDR2 YDEGEE. Losses at the gene ends were 3 bases for V and 3 bases for J; bases not matched to a gene: 12. CDR3 length: 17 amino acids. The CDR3 region has the DNA TGTGCCAGCAGCTGGCGCGATACTGGACAGGGAACAGATACGCAGTATTTT. Its translation is CASSWRDTGQGTDTQYF.

This clone was counted only a few times. The gene calls are TRBV3-1 (or the pseudogene TRBV3-2) and TRBJ2-7, with TRBD2 identical over 7 bases. CDR1 is LGHDT and CDR2 is YNNKEL in the germline V gene (reference sequence). The J segment lost 2 bases and the V segment lost 0 bases, leaving 4 bases of the junction unmatched. The CDR3 contains 15 residues. This chain's CDR3 is CASSQDRAGPYEQYF. In nucleotides, the CDR3 is TGTGCCAGCAGCCAAGATAGAGCGGGACCCTACGAGCAGTACTTC.

The chain couples TRBV19 to TRBJ2-1; 14 bases are shared with TRBD2. Germline CDR1 LNHDA, CDR2 SQIVND (reference sequence). The CDR3 covers 17 residues. V was pared by 4 bases and J by 3 bases, with 5 bases of the junction left unmatched. This CDR3 reads CASSTLGLAGDYNEQFF. CDR3 sequence (DNA): TGTGCCAGTAGTACCTTGGGACTAGCGGGAGACTACAATGAGCAGTTCTTC.

The chain joins TRBV5-6 to TRBJ2-1; possible D gene TRBD2, 6 bases. The germline V gene encodes CDR1 SGHDT and CDR2 YYEEEE. The CDR3 consists of 11 residues. Trimming shortened V by 3 bases and J by 10 bases, and 8 bases separated the two germline ends. CDR3 DNA sequence: TGTGCCAGCAGCTGGGACTTCGAGCAGTTCTTC. This gives the protein CASSWDFEQFF.

This clone was recorded a few times. The J gene is TRBJ2-5, the V gene TRBV10-3, with 9 bases identical to TRBD2. Germline V gene lookup returns CDR1 ENHRY and CDR2 SYGVKD. V was clipped by 0 bases and J by 5 bases; unmatched bases: 13. The CDR3 sequence is 18 residues long. For the CDR3, the DNA is TGTGCCATCAGTGAGTCGAACTCGCGGGAGGGCCCGTTCGAGACCCAGTACTTC. Translating gives CAISESNSREGPFETQYF.

This chain links TRBV5-1 with TRBJ1-1; a possible D gene is TRBD1 (5 bases). CDR1 is SGHRS and CDR2 is YFSETQ in the germline V gene. V was trimmed by 7 bases and J by 2 bases, leaving 15 bases between them. This CDR3 has 14 residues. The CDR3 DNA sequence: TGCGCCAGCGCCGTAGACAGAAGAAACACTGAAGCTTTCTTT. Encoded protein: CASAVDRRNTEAFF.

The gene calls are TRBV19 and TRBJ2-5, with D perhaps TRBD1 (6 bases). Trimming removed 3 bases from V and 4 bases from J, with 12 bases in between. The CDR3 runs to 14 residues. Germline V gene data show CDR1 as LNHDA and CDR2 as SQIVND (reference sequence). The CDR3: CASSILGGRETQYF. CDR3 nucleotides: TGTGCCAGTAGTATCTTAGGGGGAAGAGAGACCCAGTACTTC.

The chain combines TRBV20-1 with TRBJ1-1, with a weak D call TRBD1 (5 bases). Trimming pared 3 bases from V and 11 bases from J, leaving 13 bases between. The CDR3 has 11 residues. The germline V gene has CDR1 DFQATT and CDR2 SNEGSKA (reference sequence). The CDR3 sequence is CSASPGRVAFF. CDR3 DNA sequence: TGCAGTGCTAGCCCCGGCAGGGTTGCTTTCTTT.

This clone has only one observation. J is TRBJ1-1 and V is TRBV4-3; no clear D gene. Trimming left V 1 base short and J 0 bases short, with 6 bases between. In germline, CDR1 is LGHNA, CDR2 YSLEER. This CDR3 is built from 14 residues. The CDR3 loop reads CASSQGHMNTEAFF. The DNA for the CDR3 is TGCGCCAGCAGCCAAGGACACATGAACACTGAAGCTTTCTTT.

The chain carries TRBV6-5 and TRBJ1-5; 8 positions match TRBD1. CDR3 length: 14 residues. Germline loops: CDR1 MNHEY, CDR2 SVGAGI. With 6 bases clipped from V and 7 bases from J, the junction kept 8 bases outside the gene matches. CDR3 residues: CASRETGASQPQHF. CDR3 DNA: TGTGCCAGCAGGGAGACAGGGGCGAGCCAGCCCCAGCATTTT.

The chain is built from TRBV15 and TRBJ1-5; 7 nucleotides align to TRBD1. The CDR3 is 17 amino acids. Germline CDR1 reads LNHNV; CDR2 reads YYDKDF (reference sequence). V shed 2 bases and J 0 bases; nucleotides not matched to a gene: 7. CDR3 loop: CATSRPPSGGSNQPQHF. The CDR3 coding sequence is TGTGCCACCAGCAGACCCCCCTCAGGGGGTAGCAATCAGCCCCAGCATTTT.

The chain joins TRBV19 to TRBJ1-5; 10 bases line up with TRBD1. Germline CDR1 is LNHDA and CDR2 is SQIVND (reference sequence). Trimming took 6 bases from V and 0 from J; bases not matched to a gene: 5. This CDR3 comprises 16 residues. CDR3 region: CASSDRGRYSNQPQHF. The CDR3 coding sequence is TGTGCCAGTAGCGACAGGGGGCGATATAGCAATCAGCCCCAGCATTTT.

This clone was counted only a few times. The chain is built from TRBV6-5 and TRBJ1-3; TRBD1 agrees at 7 bases. V dropped 4 bases and J dropped 1; count of bases not matched to a gene: 4. This CDR3 has 15 residues. Germline V gives CDR1 MNHEY, CDR2 SVGAGI. For the CDR3, the DNA is TGTGCCAGCAGTTCTAGGGGGCTGTCTGGAAACACCATATATTTT. Its translation: CASSSRGLSGNTIYF.

This chain joins TRBV5-1 and TRBJ1-5, with 7 bases lining up with TRBD1. V shed 4 bases and J 2 bases; nucleotides not matched to a gene: 6. The CDR3 runs 15 residues. Germline V lookup: CDR1 SGHRS, CDR2 YFSETQ. The CDR3 is CASSPTGNGNQPQHF. The DNA of the CDR3 is TGCGCCAGCAGCCCGACAGGGAATGGCAATCAGCCCCAGCATTTT.

The chain is built from TRBV4-1 and TRBJ2-2, with 10 bases matching TRBD2. The V gene end was trimmed by 4 bases and the J gene end by 1 base; junction bases not matched to a gene: 0. The germline gives CDR1 MGHRA, CDR2 YSYEKL. The CDR3 loop spans 15 amino acids. CDR3 nucleotides: TGCGCCAGCAGCCCTAGCGGGGGGAACACCGGGGAGCTGTTTTTT. Amino acid sequence: CASSPSGGNTGELFF.

This clone has a handful of counts. The V call is TRBV11-2, the J call TRBJ2-7, with D possibly being TRBD1 (6 bases). V shed 2 bases and J shed 4 bases, with 12 bases lying between them. Per the germline V gene, CDR1 is SGHAT and CDR2 is FQNNGV. CDR3 size: 14 residues. The DNA for the CDR3 is TGTGCCAGCAGCTTAATGCAGGGGTCATACGAGCAGTACTTC. This gives the protein CASSLMQGSYEQYF.

V usage is TRBV7-7 and J usage is TRBJ2-1; 8 positions agree with TRBD1. This CDR3 spans 16 amino acids. Per germline, CDR1 SSHAT and CDR2 FNYEAQ (reference sequence). After removal of 5 bases from V and 4 bases from J, the junction contained 10 bases not matched to a gene. CDR3 in DNA: TGTGCCAGCAGCCCCTCGGGCGGGACAGGATACAATGAGCAGTTCTTC. Its protein product is CASSPSGGTGYNEQFF. Full variable domain (outside the CDR3, taken from reference TRBV7-7 and TRBJ2-1): GAGVSQSPRYKVTKRGQDVTLRCDPISSHATLYWYQQALGQGPEFLTYFNYEAQPDKSGLPSDRFSAERPEGSISTLTIQRTEQRDSAMYRCASSPSGGTGYNEQFFGPGTRLTVL.

The V call is TRBV6-5, the J call TRBJ1-1; TRBD1 might be the D (5 bases). V was clipped by 6 bases and J by 3 bases, with 14 bases between them. The length of the CDR3 is 14 residues. Germline V lookup: CDR1 MNHEY, CDR2 SVGAGI. CDR3 sequence: CASRLTGSHTEAFF. DNA of the CDR3: TGTGCCAGCAGATTAACAGGTAGTCACACTGAAGCTTTCTTT.

The rearrangement links TRBV19 to TRBJ2-3, with D maybe TRBD1 (5 bases). Deletions cut 7 bases from V and 2 bases from J, with 19 bases between. The CDR3 has 16 amino acids. Per germline, CDR1 LNHDA and CDR2 SQIVND (reference sequence). In nucleotides, the CDR3 is TGTGCCAGTACCCCAAGACAGCAGTTTCTCACAGATACGCAGTATTTT. As protein: CASTPRQQFLTDTQYF.

Written as DNA, the CDR3 is TGTGCCAGCAGCCCCCGACTAGCGGGGGAACAAGAGACCCAGTACTTC. It translates to CASSPRLAGEQETQYF. V and J are TRBV7-9 and TRBJ2-5; TRBD2 matches 12 bases. J was trimmed by 2 bases and V by 5 bases; bases with no gene match: 6. The germline CDR1 and CDR2 sequences are SEHNR and FQNEAQ (reference sequence). The CDR3 sequence is 16 residues long. The variable domain in full, with the rest retrieved from reference TRBV7-9 and TRBJ2-5, is DTGVSQNPRHKITKRGQNVTFRCDPISEHNRLYWYRQTLGQGPEFLTYFQNEAQLEKSRLLSDRFSAERPKGSFSTLEIQRTEQGDSAMYLCASSPRLAGEQETQYFGPGTRLLVL.

V and J are TRBV27 and TRBJ1-5; no firm D call. The CDR3 extends over 14 amino acids. V was trimmed by 5 bases and J by 3 bases, leaving 11 bases between them. Per germline, CDR1 MNHEY and CDR2 SMNVEV (reference sequence). This CDR3 reads CASSPRNLNQPQHF. DNA for the CDR3: TGTGCCAGCAGTCCGCGGAACCTCAATCAGCCCCAGCATTTT.

V and J are TRBV29-1 and TRBJ2-7; 8 bases are a match to TRBD1. The CDR3 has 12 residues. The junction had 8 bases not matched to a gene; V was cut back by 7 bases and J by 6 bases. CDR1 and CDR2 (germline): SQVTM, ANQGSEA. In DNA form, the CDR3 reads TGCAGCGGGATCGGACAGGGATCCGAGCAGTACTTC. Protein product: CSGIGQGSEQYF.

This sequence joins TRBV14 and TRBJ2-5; maybe TRBD2 (7 bases). Trimming left V 1 base short and J 4 bases short, with 19 bases between. This CDR3 spans 17 amino acids. Germline V CDR1 and CDR2: SGHDN, FVKESK. CDR3 in amino acids: CASSQVVLWGGGETQYF. As DNA, the CDR3 is TGTGCCAGCAGCCAAGTGGTCCTCTGGGGGGGCGGAGAGACCCAGTACTTC.

This CDR3 is CATSDPSGGHQETQYF. The DNA for the CDR3 is TGTGCCACCAGTGACCCTAGCGGGGGACATCAAGAGACCCAGTACTTC. The chain links TRBV24-1 to TRBJ2-5, with TRBD2 matching 10 bases. The CDR3 covers 16 residues. The V and J ends lost 4 bases and 2 bases, in that order; junction bases with no gene match: 6. CDR1 is KGHDR and CDR2 is SFDVKD in the germline V gene.

The rearrangement links TRBV5-1 to TRBJ2-7, with D possibly being TRBD1 (6 bases). There are 14 residues in the CDR3. Germline assignment: CDR1 SGHRS and CDR2 YFSETQ. Trimming shortened V by 4 bases and J by 6 bases, and 17 bases separated the two germline ends. The chain's CDR3 is CASSQGNSKSEQYF. The CDR3 DNA is TGCGCCAGCAGCCAGGGGAATTCAAAGAGCGAGCAGTACTTC.

J is TRBJ2-7 and V is TRBV6-5; D is unresolved. The germline V gene encodes CDR1 MNHEY and CDR2 SVGAGI. V gave up 2 bases and J gave up 7 bases, with 12 bases separating them. The CDR3 has 13 residues. In DNA, the CDR3 is TGTGCCAGCAGTTACGGGCTCATTGGGGAGCAGTACTTC. Translated, it gives CASSYGLIGEQYF.